This passage covers 32 T cell receptor beta chains from one sample sequenced in a study of blood T cell repertoires in COVID-19. Data came from immunoSEQ multiplex PCR; TCRdb stores just in-frame clones and leaves some out. The repertoire holds roughly 88,000 clones, less than 75% seen once, with approximately 25% in the top ten. Sequences were obtained from peripheral blood. The receptor source for this set is a woman aged 55-69 years in a cohort sampled during active or convalescent COVID-19.

The chain combines TRBV29-1 with TRBJ2-1; no reliable D call. Trimming pared 1 base from V and 10 bases from J, leaving 11 bases between. CDR1 is SQVTM, CDR2 ANQGSEA, per germline. This CDR3 is built from 12 residues. The CDR3 is CSVEGRLDEQFF. The CDR3 DNA reads as TGCAGCGTTGAAGGGAGACTCGACGAGCAGTTCTTC.

This clone occurred many times. The V gene is TRBV7-3, the J gene TRBJ1-2, with 8 bases fitting TRBD1. This CDR3 region has 13 residues. V dropped 3 bases and J dropped 5; count of bases not matched to a gene: 2. Per germline, CDR1 SGHTA and CDR2 FQGTGA. CDR3 nucleotide sequence: TGTGCCAGCAGCTTCAGGGGGCTGTATGGCTACACCTTC. It is translated as CASSFRGLYGYTF.

V is TRBV2 and J is TRBJ2-5; 9 positions match TRBD2. The CDR3 extends over 15 amino acids. Germline trimming cut 3 bases from V and 5 bases from J; bases unmatched to any gene: 7. The germline V gene has CDR1 SNHLY and CDR2 FYNNEI. CDR3 sequence reads: CASSEAGTSWETQYF. DNA for the CDR3: TGTGCCAGCAGTGAGGCCGGGACTAGCTGGGAGACCCAGTACTTC.

The genes are TRBV3-1 (or the pseudogene TRBV3-2) and TRBJ1-2, with TRBD1 matching 11 bases. Germline V gene sequence: CDR1 LGHDT, CDR2 YNNKEL (reference sequence). CDR3 length: 16 amino acids. V lost 1 base, J lost 4 bases, and 5 bases stayed unmatched. The CDR3 reads CASSQGWDRGSYGYTF. The CDR3 DNA reads as TGTGCCAGCAGCCAAGGTTGGGACAGGGGGTCCTATGGCTACACCTTC.

This chain uses TRBV2 with TRBJ2-1; possibly TRBD1 for D (6 bases). Germline CDR1 is SNHLY and CDR2 is FYNNEI. The CDR3 has 17 amino acids. The ends were cut back, 0 bases at V and 4 bases at J, with 16 bases in the middle. The CDR3 loop is CASSEAPPRGLYNEQFF. In nucleotides, the CDR3 is TGTGCCAGCAGTGAAGCGCCTCCCAGGGGCCTATACAATGAGCAGTTCTTC.

The chain combines TRBV11-3 with TRBJ2-5, with D unclear. The V gene lost 1 base and the J gene lost 4 bases, with 16 bases spanning the gap. In germline, CDR1 is SGHNT, CDR2 YENEEA. This CDR3 region has 16 residues. The CDR3 region is CASSLGLDPVGETQYF. CDR3 DNA: TGTGCCAGCAGCTTAGGGCTAGACCCCGTCGGAGAGACCCAGTACTTC.

The chain has TRBV7-8 and TRBJ2-5; 11 positions agree with TRBD2. This CDR3 comprises 17 residues. Trimming removed 3 bases from V and 4 bases from J; junction bases left unmatched: 10. Germline assignment: CDR1 SGHVS and CDR2 FQNEAQ. In DNA, the CDR3 is TGTGCCAGCAGCTTGGGCCTAGCGGGGGGCGCGGGAGAGACCCAGTACTTC. Translated: CASSLGLAGGAGETQYF.

The chain links TRBV15 to TRBJ1-2, with D uncertain. The V gene lost 0 bases and the J gene lost 4 bases, with 6 bases spanning the gap. Germline CDR1 is LNHNV and CDR2 is YYDKDF (reference sequence). The CDR3 totals 13 residues. CDR3 sequence (DNA): TGTGCCACCAGCAGAGATCCCCTCTATGGCTACACCTTC. Amino acids: CATSRDPLYGYTF.

The rearrangement uses TRBV28 and TRBJ2-1, with 8 bases aligning to TRBD2. Germline values: CDR1 MDHEN, CDR2 SYDVKM. With V trimmed by 6 bases and J by 6 bases, 10 bases remained unmatched. The CDR3 runs to 15 residues. The CDR3: CASSLSGAASNEQFF. Here the CDR3 DNA reads TGTGCCAGCAGCCTTAGCGGGGCCGCTAGCAATGAGCAGTTCTTC.

The rearrangement uses TRBV2 and TRBJ1-2; 9 bases align to TRBD1. The germline gives CDR1 SNHLY, CDR2 FYNNEI. V shed 6 bases and J 8 bases; nucleotides not matched to a gene: 10. The CDR3 extends over 14 amino acids. CDR3: CASRVGQGLGGYTF. The CDR3 bases are TGTGCCAGCAGGGTCGGACAGGGGCTGGGGGGCTACACCTTC.

This clone was picked up a small number of times. The rearrangement links TRBV30 to TRBJ2-7; D possibly corresponds to TRBD2 (6 bases). V shed 4 bases and J shed 2 bases, with 15 bases lying between them. Germline CDR1 GTSNPN, CDR2 SVGIG (reference sequence). The CDR3 contains 14 residues. CDR3 in DNA: TGTGCCTGGAAAATGGCGGGGCTAGCCTACGAGCAGTACTTC. This gives the protein CAWKMAGLAYEQYF.

This CDR3 reads CASSQNLAGDNEQFF. The CDR3 coding sequence is TGTGCCAGCAGCCAAAATCTAGCGGGGGACAATGAGCAGTTCTTC. The chain has TRBV4-2 and TRBJ2-1, with 10 bases lining up with TRBD2. The germline V gene encodes CDR1 LGHNA and CDR2 YNFKEQ. The V gene end was trimmed by 2 bases and the J gene end by 5 bases; junction bases not matched to a gene: 3. The CDR3 has 15 amino acids.

This clone has only a few counts. The chain uses TRBV18 and TRBJ2-1, with D hard to call. Per germline, CDR1 KGHSH and CDR2 LQKENI. Trimming removed 2 bases at V and 4 bases at J, with 12 bases between. CDR3 length: 15 amino acids. This CDR3 is CASSPGPGAYNEQFF. The CDR3 bases are TGTGCCAGCTCACCAGGCCCCGGAGCATACAATGAGCAGTTCTTC.

The rearrangement joins TRBV19 to TRBJ2-7, with D maybe TRBD1 (5 bases). CDR3 length equals 13 residues. V lost 9 bases and J 2 bases, leaving 14 bases between the germline ends. Germline V gene sequence: CDR1 LNHDA, CDR2 SQIVND (reference sequence). The chain's CDR3 is CASALQGTYEQYF. The CDR3 DNA follows: TGTGCCAGCGCGCTCCAGGGCACCTACGAGCAGTACTTC. Combining the CDR3 with reference TRBV19 and TRBJ2-7 gives the whole variable domain DGGITQSPKYLFRKEGQNVTLSCEQNLNHDAMYWYRQDPGQGLRLIYYSQIVNDFQKGDIAEGYSVSREKKESFPLTVTSAQKNPTAFYLCASALQGTYEQYFGPGTRLTVT.

The J gene is TRBJ1-4, the V gene TRBV6-5; 8 bases agree with TRBD1. The V gene's germline CDR1 is MNHEY and CDR2 SVGAGI. The CDR3 loop spans 15 amino acids. Trimming took 2 bases from V and 5 from J; bases not matched to a gene: 4. In DNA form, the CDR3 reads TGTGCCAGCAGTTACGGTACAGGGGGAAATGAAAAACTGTTTTTT. Its translation is CASSYGTGGNEKLFF.

V is TRBV10-1 and J is TRBJ2-1; the D is unclear. Germline values: CDR1 WNHNN, CDR2 SYGVQD (reference sequence). The CDR3 covers 13 residues. The V end was cut by 3 bases, the J end by 4 bases, with 7 bases between. CDR3 in DNA: TGCGCCAGCAGTGAAGTACTGTACAATGAGCAGTTCTTC. Translation: CASSEVLYNEQFF.

V is TRBV3-1 (or the pseudogene TRBV3-2) and J is TRBJ2-2; 14 nucleotides agree with TRBD2. The J segment lost 0 bases and the V segment lost 0 bases, leaving 9 bases of the junction unmatched. This CDR3 has 21 residues. Germline values: CDR1 LGHDT, CDR2 YNNKEL (reference sequence). The CDR3 here is CASSQEMRGLAGGPNTGELFF. For the CDR3, the DNA is TGTGCCAGCAGCCAAGAAATGAGAGGACTAGCGGGGGGACCGAACACCGGGGAGCTGTTTTTT.

The chain carries TRBV9 and TRBJ2-7, with D possibly matching TRBD2 (6 bases). V was shortened by 3 bases and J by 7 bases, with 20 bases between the two germline ends. CDR3 length: 15 residues. Germline V lookup: CDR1 SGDLS, CDR2 YYNGEE. The CDR3 DNA follows: TGTGCCAGCAGCGGGGGGGACGAACGTTTAGAAGAGCAGTACTTC. It translates to CASSGGDERLEEQYF.

This clone was observed many times. V and J are TRBV15 and TRBJ1-1; D ambiguous. CDR3 size: 16 residues. Trimming cost V 0 bases and J 5 bases, with 16 bases left between them. Germline loops: CDR1 LNHNV, CDR2 YYDKDF (reference sequence). CDR3 loop: CATSRDRAGERTEAFF. The CDR3 bases are TGTGCCACCAGCAGAGATCGGGCCGGGGAGAGGACTGAAGCTTTCTTT.

The rearrangement uses TRBV30 and TRBJ2-7; 12 bases are shared with TRBD1. Germline CDR1 and CDR2: GTSNPN and SVGIG (reference sequence). V shed 0 bases and J 5 bases; nucleotides not matched to a gene: 5. The CDR3 consists of 15 residues. CDR3 region: CAWSVGGQGADEQYF. The DNA of the CDR3 is TGTGCCTGGAGTGTAGGGGGACAGGGGGCCGACGAGCAGTACTTC.

The rearrangement joins TRBV6-6 to TRBJ1-6; tentatively, D is TRBD1 (5 bases). CDR3 length equals 15 residues. Trimming stripped 2 bases from V and 7 bases from J, with 12 bases between. Germline assignment: CDR1 MNHNY and CDR2 SVGAGI (reference sequence). The DNA of the CDR3 is TGTGCCAGCAGTTACGGGGCAGCGTTAAATTCACCCCTCCACTTT. This sequence encodes CASSYGAALNSPLHF.

The table lists this clone with a few counts. The chain has TRBV19 and TRBJ1-3, with D possibly being TRBD1 (5 bases). The CDR3 is 13 amino acids. Trimming removed 4 bases at V and 8 bases at J, with 12 bases between. In germline, CDR1 is LNHDA, CDR2 SQIVND (reference sequence). The CDR3 sequence is CASSKTRGDTIYF. CDR3 DNA: TGTGCCAGTAGTAAGACGCGGGGCGACACCATATATTTT.

The rearrangement joins TRBV19 to TRBJ2-1; 9 bases are a match to TRBD1. The junction had 3 bases not matched to a gene; V was cut back by 7 bases and J by 2 bases. This CDR3 is built from 14 residues. CDR1 and CDR2 (germline): LNHDA, SQIVND (reference sequence). The CDR3, as DNA: TGTGCCAGTATACGACAGGGGGCCTACAATGAGCAGTTCTTC. Its protein product is CASIRQGAYNEQFF.

V usage is TRBV29-1 and J usage is TRBJ2-2; tentatively, D is TRBD1 (5 bases). Germline-derived CDR1 and CDR2 are SQVTM and ANQGSEA. V was trimmed by 3 bases and J by 8 bases, leaving 13 bases between them. CDR3 length: 13 residues. This CDR3 is CSVEVRAKGELFF. CDR3 DNA sequence: TGCAGCGTTGAGGTCAGGGCTAAAGGGGAGCTGTTTTTT.

The chain carries TRBV4-1 and TRBJ1-2; possibly TRBD1 for D (6 bases). The germline gives CDR1 MGHRA, CDR2 YSYEKL. The CDR3 contains 14 residues. The V and J ends lost 3 bases and 4 bases respectively, with 12 bases between them. Here the CDR3 DNA reads TGCGCCAGCAGCCATACAGGGTTAGGCTATGGCTACACCTTC. This sequence encodes CASSHTGLGYGYTF.

J is TRBJ2-7 and V is TRBV7-2; 7 bases align to TRBD2. Losses at the gene ends were 3 bases for V and 2 bases for J; bases not matched to a gene: 7. Germline V gives CDR1 SGHTA, CDR2 FQGNSA. The CDR3 contains 15 residues. The CDR3 here is CASSLGRGSTYEQYF. CDR3 coding DNA: TGTGCCAGCAGCTTGGGGCGGGGGAGTACCTACGAGCAGTACTTC.

This chain links TRBV28 with TRBJ2-5, with 7 bases matching TRBD1. This CDR3 comprises 13 residues. The V segment lost 5 bases and the J segment 9 bases; nucleotides outside the gene matches: 9. Germline V lookup: CDR1 MDHEN, CDR2 SYDVKM. CDR3 residues: CASSPRHQGAQYF. DNA of the CDR3: TGTGCCAGCAGTCCCCGGCATCAGGGGGCCCAGTACTTC.

This clone was seen only a few times. V gene TRBV5-6 combines with J gene TRBJ1-3; no reliable D call. The CDR3 runs to 12 residues. Germline V gene data show CDR1 as SGHDT and CDR2 as YYEEEE. Deletions cut 2 bases from V and 4 bases from J, with 4 bases between. This CDR3 is CASSFRGNTIYF. CDR3 in DNA: TGTGCCAGCAGCTTTAGAGGAAACACCATATATTTT.

The chain joins TRBV6-5 to TRBJ1-1; possibly TRBD1 for D (5 bases). Deletions cut 6 bases from V and 6 bases from J, with 17 bases between. Germline V CDR1 and CDR2: MNHEY, SVGAGI. The CDR3 length is 14 residues. Written as DNA, the CDR3 is TGTGCCAGCAGCGACTGGGGCCTTGGGCCTGAAGCTTTCTTT. As protein: CASSDWGLGPEAFF.

The rearrangement uses TRBV9 and TRBJ2-1, with a tentative D call TRBD1 (6 bases). The germline gives CDR1 SGDLS, CDR2 YYNGEE. Trimming took off 4 bases at V and 9 bases at J, with 14 bases between the two ends. This CDR3 contains 13 residues. CDR3: CASSKQGRGEQFF. DNA for the CDR3: TGTGCCAGCAGCAAACAGGGTCGGGGTGAGCAGTTCTTC.

The V and J genes are TRBV7-8 and TRBJ1-1; possibly TRBD1 for D (5 bases). Germline V gene lookup returns CDR1 SGHVS and CDR2 FQNEAQ. V was clipped by 6 bases and J by 3 bases, with 14 bases between them. The CDR3 contains 14 residues. CDR3 in amino acids: CASSFRDLDTEAFF. The DNA of the CDR3 is TGTGCCAGCAGTTTCAGGGACTTAGACACTGAAGCTTTCTTT.

On this clone itself: An end of the junction differs from the germline gene, which may be a read error. Other DNA variants within this sample encode the same CDR3. The V gene is TRBV19, the J gene TRBJ2-2; TRBD1 might be the D (5 bases). Germline V lookup: CDR1 LNHDA, CDR2 SQIVND (reference sequence). The CDR3 contains 15 residues. In DNA, the CDR3 is TGTGCTAGTAGCAAGGGCAGGGTGGGCACCGGGGAGCTGTTTTTT. Translated, it gives CASSKGRVGTGELFF.